Detailed here is one T cell receptor (beta chain). This CDR3 is 14 amino acids long. CDR1 and CDR2 (germline): SGHRS, YFSETQ. Trimming left V 3 bases short and J 4 bases short, with 13 bases between. These data belong to a study of blood T cell repertoires in COVID-19. Study in general: T cells, B-cell-depleted T cells, or PBMCs provided the cDNA or gDNA that served as material.

Using immunoSEQ multiplex PCR, the repertoire was profiled, and TCRdb retains in-frame clones only, with some absent. The profile shows some 530,000 clones, about 88% of them singletons. The specimen was PBMCs or T cells enriched from blood (not recorded which). This clonotype was sampled from a woman aged 60-75 years who had recovered from COVID-19. The chain couples TRBV5-1 to TRBJ2-5; D is possibly TRBD2 (5 bases). This CDR3 is CASSSLEGVETQYF. In DNA form, the CDR3 reads TGCGCCAGCAGCTCCTTAGAGGGAGTAGAGACCCAGTACTTC.